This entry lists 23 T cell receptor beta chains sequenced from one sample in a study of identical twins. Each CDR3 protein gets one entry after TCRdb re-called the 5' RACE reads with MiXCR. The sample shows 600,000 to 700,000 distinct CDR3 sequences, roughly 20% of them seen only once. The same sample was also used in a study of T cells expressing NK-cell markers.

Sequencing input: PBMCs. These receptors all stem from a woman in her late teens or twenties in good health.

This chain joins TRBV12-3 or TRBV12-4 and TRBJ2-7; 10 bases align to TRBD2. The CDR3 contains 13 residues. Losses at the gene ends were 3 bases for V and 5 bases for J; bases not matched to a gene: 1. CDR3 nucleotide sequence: TGTGCCAGCAGTTTGCTAGCGGGAGACGAGCAGTACTTC. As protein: CASSLLAGDEQYF.

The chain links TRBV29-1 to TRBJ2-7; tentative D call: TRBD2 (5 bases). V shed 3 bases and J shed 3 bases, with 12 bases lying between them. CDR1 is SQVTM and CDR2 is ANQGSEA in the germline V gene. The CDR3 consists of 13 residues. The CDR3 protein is CSVDQARGYEQYF. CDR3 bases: TGCAGCGTTGATCAGGCCCGGGGCTACGAGCAGTACTTC.

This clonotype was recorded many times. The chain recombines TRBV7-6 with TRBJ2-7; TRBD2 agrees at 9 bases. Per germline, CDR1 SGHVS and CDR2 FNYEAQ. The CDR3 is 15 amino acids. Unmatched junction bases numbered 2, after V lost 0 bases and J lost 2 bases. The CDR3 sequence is CASSLASGGTYEQYF. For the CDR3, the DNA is TGTGCCAGCAGCTTAGCTAGCGGGGGCACCTACGAGCAGTACTTC.

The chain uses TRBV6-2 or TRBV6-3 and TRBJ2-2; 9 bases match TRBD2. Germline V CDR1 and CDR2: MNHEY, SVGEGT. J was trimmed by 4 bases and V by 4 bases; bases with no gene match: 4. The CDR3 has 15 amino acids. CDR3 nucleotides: TGTGCCAGCAGTTGGCGGGGGGGCTCCACCGGGGAGCTGTTTTTT. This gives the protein CASSWRGGSTGELFF.

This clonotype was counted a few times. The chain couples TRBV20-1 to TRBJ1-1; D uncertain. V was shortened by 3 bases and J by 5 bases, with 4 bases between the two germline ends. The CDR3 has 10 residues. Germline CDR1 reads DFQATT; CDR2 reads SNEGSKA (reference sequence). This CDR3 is CSASVTEAFF. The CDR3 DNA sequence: TGCAGTGCTAGTGTTACTGAAGCTTTCTTT.

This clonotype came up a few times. The CDR3 reads CASSLAYLSTGETQYF. Written as DNA, the CDR3 is TGTGCCAGCAGCTTAGCGTACCTTTCGACCGGGGAGACCCAGTACTTC. The chain is built from TRBV7-9 and TRBJ2-5; D remains ambiguous. Germline CDR1 is SEHNR and CDR2 is FQNEAQ (reference sequence). CDR3 length equals 16 residues. The V gene lost 0 bases and the J gene lost 5 bases, with 16 bases spanning the gap. The complete variable domain, with remaining parts taken from reference TRBV7-9 and TRBJ2-5, reads DTGVSQNPRHKITKRGQNVTFRCDPISEHNRLYWYRQTLGQGPEFLTYFQNEAQLEKSRLLSDRFSAERPKGSFSTLEIQRTEQGDSAMYLCASSLAYLSTGETQYFGPGTRLLVL.

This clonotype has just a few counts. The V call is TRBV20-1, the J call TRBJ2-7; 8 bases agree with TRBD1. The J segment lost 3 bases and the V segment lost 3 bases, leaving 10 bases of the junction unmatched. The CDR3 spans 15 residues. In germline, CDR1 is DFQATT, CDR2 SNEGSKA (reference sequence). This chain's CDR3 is CSARTRGQGGYEQYF. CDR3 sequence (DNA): TGCAGTGCTAGGACCCGTGGACAGGGCGGCTACGAGCAGTACTTC.

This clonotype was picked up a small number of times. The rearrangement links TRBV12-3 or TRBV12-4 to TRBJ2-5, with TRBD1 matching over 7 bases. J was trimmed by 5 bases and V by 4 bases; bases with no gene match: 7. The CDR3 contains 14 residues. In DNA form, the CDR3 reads TGTGCCAGCAGTTCGAGGGGGCGCGTGGAGACCCAGTACTTC. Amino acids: CASSSRGRVETQYF.

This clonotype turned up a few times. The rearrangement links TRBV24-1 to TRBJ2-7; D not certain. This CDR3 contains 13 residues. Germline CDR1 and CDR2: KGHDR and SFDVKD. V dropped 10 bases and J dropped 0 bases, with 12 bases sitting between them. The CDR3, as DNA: TGTGCCACTTGGACGGACGACTCCTACGAGCAGTACTTC. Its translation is CATWTDDSYEQYF.

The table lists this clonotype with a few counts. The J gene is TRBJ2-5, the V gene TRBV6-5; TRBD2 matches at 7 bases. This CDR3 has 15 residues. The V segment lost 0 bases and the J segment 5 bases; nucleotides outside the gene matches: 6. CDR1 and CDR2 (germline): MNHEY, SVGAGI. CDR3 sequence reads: CASSYSEAGRETQYF. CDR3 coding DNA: TGTGCCAGCAGTTACTCCGAAGCGGGAAGGGAGACCCAGTACTTC.

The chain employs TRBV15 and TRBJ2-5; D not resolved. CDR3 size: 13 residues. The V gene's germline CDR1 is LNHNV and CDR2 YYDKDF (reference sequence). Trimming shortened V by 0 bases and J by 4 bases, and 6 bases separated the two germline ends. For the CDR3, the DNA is TGTGCCACCAGCAGAGATGTCATAGAGACCCAGTACTTC. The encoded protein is CATSRDVIETQYF.

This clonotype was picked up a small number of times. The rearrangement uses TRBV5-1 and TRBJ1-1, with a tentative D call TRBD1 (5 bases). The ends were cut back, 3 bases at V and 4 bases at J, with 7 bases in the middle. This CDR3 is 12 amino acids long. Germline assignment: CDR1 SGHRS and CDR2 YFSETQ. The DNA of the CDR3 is TGCGCCAGCAGCTGGGACCTCACTGAAGCTTTCTTT. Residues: CASSWDLTEAFF.

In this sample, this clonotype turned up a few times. This CDR3 reads CASSQGRPPTVYF. The DNA for the CDR3 is TGTGCCAGCAGCCAAGGTAGACCCCCGACAGTGTACTTC. The chain couples TRBV3-1 to TRBJ2-5, with a tentative D call TRBD1 (5 bases). Germline CDR1 reads LGHDT; CDR2 reads YNNKEL (reference sequence). The CDR3 length is 13 residues. V was cut by 1 base and J by 13 bases, with 16 bases left in between.

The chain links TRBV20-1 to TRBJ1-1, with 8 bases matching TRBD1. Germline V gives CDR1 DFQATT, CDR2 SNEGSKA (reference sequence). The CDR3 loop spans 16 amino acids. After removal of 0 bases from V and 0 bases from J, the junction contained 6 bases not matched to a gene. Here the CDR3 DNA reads TGCAGTGCTAGAGATATGTCAGGGGGCATGAACACTGAAGCTTTCTTT. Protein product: CSARDMSGGMNTEAFF.

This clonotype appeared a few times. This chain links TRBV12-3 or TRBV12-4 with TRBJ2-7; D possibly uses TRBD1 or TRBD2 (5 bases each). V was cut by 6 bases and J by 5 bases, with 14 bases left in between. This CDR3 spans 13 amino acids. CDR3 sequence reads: CASSHRDQHEQYF. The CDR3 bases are TGTGCCAGCAGCCACCGGGACCAACACGAGCAGTACTTC.

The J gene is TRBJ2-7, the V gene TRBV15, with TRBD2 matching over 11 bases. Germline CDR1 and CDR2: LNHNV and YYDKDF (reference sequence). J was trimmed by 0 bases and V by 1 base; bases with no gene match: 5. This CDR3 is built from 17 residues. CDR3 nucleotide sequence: TGTGCCACCAGCAGAGTTTCTAGCGGGGGGCACTCCTACGAGCAGTACTTC. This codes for CATSRVSSGGHSYEQYF.

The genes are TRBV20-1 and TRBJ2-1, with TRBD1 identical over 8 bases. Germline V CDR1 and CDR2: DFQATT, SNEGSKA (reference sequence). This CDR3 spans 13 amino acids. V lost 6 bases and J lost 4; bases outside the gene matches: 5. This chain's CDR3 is CSAGDRGYNEQFF. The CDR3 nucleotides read TGCAGTGCGGGCGACAGGGGATACAATGAGCAGTTCTTC.

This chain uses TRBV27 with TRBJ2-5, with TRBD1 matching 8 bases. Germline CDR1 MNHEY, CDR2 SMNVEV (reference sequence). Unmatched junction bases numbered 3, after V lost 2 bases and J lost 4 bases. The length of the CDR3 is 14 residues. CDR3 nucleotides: TGTGCCAGCAGTTTACCCGGACAGGGAGAGACCCAGTACTTC. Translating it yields CASSLPGQGETQYF.

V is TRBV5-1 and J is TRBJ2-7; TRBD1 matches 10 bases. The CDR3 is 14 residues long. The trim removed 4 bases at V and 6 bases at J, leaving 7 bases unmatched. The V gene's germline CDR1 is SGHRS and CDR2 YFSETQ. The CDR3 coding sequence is TGCGCCAGCAGCGCGGGACAGGGGTTCTCCGAGCAGTACTTC. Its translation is CASSAGQGFSEQYF.

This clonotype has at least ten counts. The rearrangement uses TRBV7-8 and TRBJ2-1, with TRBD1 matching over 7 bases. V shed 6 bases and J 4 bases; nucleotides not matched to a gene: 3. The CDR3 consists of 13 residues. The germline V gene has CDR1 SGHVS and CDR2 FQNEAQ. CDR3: CASRSGQYNEQFF. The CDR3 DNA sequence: TGTGCCAGCAGATCGGGACAGTACAATGAGCAGTTCTTC. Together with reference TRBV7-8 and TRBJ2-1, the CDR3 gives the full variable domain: GAGVSQSPRYKVAKRGQDVALRCDPISGHVSLFWYQQALGQGPEFLTYFQNEAQLDKSGLPSDRFFAERPEGSVSTLKIQRTQQEDSAVYLCASRSGQYNEQFFGPGTRLTVL.

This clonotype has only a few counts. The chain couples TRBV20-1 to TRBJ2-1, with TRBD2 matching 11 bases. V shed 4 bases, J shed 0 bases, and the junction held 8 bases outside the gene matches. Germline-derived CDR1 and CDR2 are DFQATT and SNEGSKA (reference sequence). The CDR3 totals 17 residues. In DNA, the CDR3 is TGCAGTGCTAAGGGGACTAGCGGTTTCAGCTCCTACAATGAGCAGTTCTTC. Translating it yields CSAKGTSGFSSYNEQFF.

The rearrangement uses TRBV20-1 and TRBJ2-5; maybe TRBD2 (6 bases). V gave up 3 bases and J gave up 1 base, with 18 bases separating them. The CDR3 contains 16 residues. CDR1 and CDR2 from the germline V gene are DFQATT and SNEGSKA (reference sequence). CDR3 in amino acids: CSASPGGAGLQETQYF. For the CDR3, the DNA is TGCAGTGCTAGTCCCGGTGGGGCGGGACTCCAAGAGACCCAGTACTTC.

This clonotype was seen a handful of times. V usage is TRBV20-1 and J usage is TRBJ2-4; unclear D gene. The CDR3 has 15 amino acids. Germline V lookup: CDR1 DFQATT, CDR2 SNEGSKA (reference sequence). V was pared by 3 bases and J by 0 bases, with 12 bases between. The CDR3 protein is CSASFRLLAKNIQYF. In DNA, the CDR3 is TGCAGTGCTAGTTTCAGGCTACTAGCCAAAAACATTCAGTACTTC.